This T cell receptor (beta chain) was identified in a study of beta chain features in type 1 diabetes (dated by TCRdb to between 2018 and 2020). As for the study more broadly: Patients and healthy donors did not differ in mean age, gender distribution, total cell number or subset yield. A total of roughly 100 million sorted cells were examined across all samples, and the number of cells per subset was strongly correlated with RNA yield. The study compared the TCRB repertoires of sorted circulating CD4+ T cell subsets in recently diagnosed type 1 diabetes patients with those in matched healthy donors. Regulatory and stem cell-like memory subsets were obtained from only 8 patients and roughly eight healthy donors, while naive and central memory subsets were obtained from all 30 or so donors. Study-level results and caveats: The naive, central memory and regulatory TCRB repertoires appeared to resemble one another more closely among patients than among healthy donors. At VDJ recombination sites, patients with type 1 diabetes made fewer insertions and deleted more nucleotides, a pattern implying thymic rearrangement abnormalities. PCR may preferentially amplify shorter templates, but because patient and control samples were amplified and corrected together, any resulting skew would affect both groups equally. Because cDNA was sequenced instead of genomic DNA, activated cells with high expression could be over-represented, although the groups did not differ in activation or CD3 levels. Because the HLA sub-analyses included only small numbers of individuals, any influence of HLA type on TCRB rearrangement was left unresolved. In all four CD4+ subsets, TCRB CDR3 length was moderately but significantly shorter in type 1 diabetes patients.

Only a few counts were recorded for this clone. It lacks a known antigen. The input lacks base qualities; no much larger clone sits a single base away. The entire amount of isolated RNA was reverse transcribed using the High Capacity cDNA Reverse Transcription Kit, so the sequenced TCRB transcripts were expressed ones. Deep immunoSEQ sequencing was performed on naive, central memory and regulatory T cell samples, with an average of approximately 3.9 million total reads per sample. After sorted cells were lysed in RLT buffer, RNA was extracted with DNase-treated RNeasy Micro or Mini kits, with the choice depending on cell number. Each cell subset was processed on its own to prevent cross-contamination, while patient and healthy donor samples were processed together. The immunoSEQ multiplex PCR was used to amplify TCRB sequences from cDNA, yielding 87-bp fragments that span the CDR3 region. Sequencing of the amplicons was performed on the Illumina HiSeq platform. On the authors' methods: Synthetic template baselines were used to correct PCR bias computationally, reads within Hamming distance 2 were collapsed, and singletons that could not be merged were discarded. Reads were aligned against IMGT to assign V, D and J genes, CDR3 length and insertions or deletions at six rearrangement sites. Clonotype counts were normalized to sorted cell number within each subset before computing true diversity and Gini coefficients with the tcR R package. Repertoire sharing was quantified using the overlap coefficient calculated on TCRB nucleotide sequences. Out-of-frame TCRB sequences from naive cells were analyzed to stand in for the pre-selection repertoire. In TCRdb, the immuneACCESS table is reduced to in-frame sequences with V and J assigned. These tables do not hold every clone; where another copy was compared, an unresolved V gene accounts for under half, and the others remain unexplained. Clone size and V and J calls were adopted from that table, with D and trimming inferred from the DNA. This sample gives 600,000 to 700,000 clones in total; around 12% of them show up just once. In total, the top ten clones hold more than 0.095% of the sample.

A single peripheral blood draw of roughly 0.11 L on average was collected from each donor into heparinised tubes. A BD FACSAria II was used to sort naive, central memory, regulatory and stem cell-like memory CD4+ T cells with a panel that included CD45RO, CCR7, CD25, CD127, CD95 and CD27. All sorted populations exceeded 95% purity. PBMCs were separated immediately by Lymphoprep density gradient centrifugation and were stained directly, without being cultured. To minimize batch effects, samples were stained and sorted in pairs, one healthy donor with one patient per experiment. CDR1 and CDR2 (LGHNA, YNFKEQ) derive from the germline V gene. V was cut back by 0 bases and J by 6 bases, leaving a gap of 6 bases between them. Taken from cysteine to phenylalanine, the CDR3 has 13 residues. Solely the CDR3 DNA is kept, with 39 bases framed from the first base.

The sample comprised naive CD4+ T cells from blood. The sample's cell subset or site label is to be understood as: true naive CD4+ T cells. The sequence joins TRBV4-2 to TRBJ1-5, with the D gene not confidently named. This TCR was recovered from a man younger than 40 with type 1 diabetes. The CDR3 region has the sequence CASSQETVQPQHF. In nucleotides, the sequence is TGTGCCAGCAGCCAAGAGACTGTTCAGCCCCAGCATTTT.